This is a list of T cell receptor beta chains from one sample in a study of OX40 agonist ivuxolimab in advanced cancers. Libraries were prepared by immunoSEQ multiplex PCR; TCRdb keeps only in-frame clonotypes and omits some of them. The sample shows 75,000 to 85,000 clones, around 90% of them seen only once. Source: CD4+ or CD8+ T cells sorted from blood, taken in a trial of the OX40 agonist ivuxolimab. The origin of the receptors is an adult with an advanced solid tumor such as melanoma, head and neck, liver or kidney cancer. Both conserved end residues are part of each CDR3. D genes are given only for firm matches. Size values are once, few and many counts, or a class for expanded clones, and some rows have none.

>TRBV18|.|TRBJ2-2|.
CASSPGPNTGELFF
TGTGCCAGCTCACCGGGCCCGAACACCGGGGAGCTGTTTTTT
>TRBV5-1|.|TRBJ2-3|.
CASSIGLDTDTQYF
TGCGCCAGCAGCATCGGACTTGACACAGATACGCAGTATTTT
>TRBV7-3|.|TRBJ2-5|.
CASSLGGKETQYF
TGTGCCAGCAGCTTGGGGGGAAAGGAGACCCAGTACTTC
>TRBV4-3|.|TRBJ1-2|.
CASSQDRGPIYGYTF
TGCGCCAGCAGCCAGGACCGGGGACCGATCTATGGTTACACCTTC
>TRBV19|.|TRBJ1-5|.
CASSTEANQPQHF
TGTGCCAGTAGTACAGAGGCGAATCAGCCCCAGCATTTT
>TRBV19|TRBD2|TRBJ2-3|.
CASSIGVAGPSDTQYF
TGTGCCAGTAGTATAGGAGTAGCGGGGCCTTCGGATACGCAGTATTTT
>TRBV5-1|TRBD1|TRBJ1-4|once
CASSLNQGAAEKLFF
TGCGCCAGCAGCTTAAACCAGGGGGCGGCCGAAAAACTGTTTTTT
>TRBV28|TRBD1|TRBJ1-3|.
CASSLDRAAGNTIYF
TGTGCCAGCAGTTTGGACAGGGCGGCTGGAAACACCATATATTTT
>TRBV6-1|.|TRBJ1-5|few
CASSEGSPGNQPQHF
TGTGCCAGCAGTGAGGGAAGCCCAGGGAATCAGCCCCAGCATTTT
>TRBV28|TRBD1|TRBJ1-4|.
CASSGAVGTGDATNEKLFF
TGTGCCAGCAGTGGAGCCGTCGGGACAGGGGACGCAACTAATGAAAAACTGTTTTTT
>TRBV7-2|.|TRBJ2-3|.
CASSLGFGASTDTQYF
TGTGCCAGCAGCTTAGGATTTGGCGCGAGCACAGATACGCAGTATTTT
>TRBV18|.|TRBJ2-7|medium-sized
CASSPVAGGYEQYF
TGTGCCAGCTCACCCGTGGCAGGCGGGTACGAGCAGTACTTC
>TRBV9|.|TRBJ1-1|.
CASSVEMNTEAFF
TGTGCCAGCAGCGTAGAGATGAACACTGAAGCTTTCTTT
>TRBV7-2|.|TRBJ1-3|.
CASSLAVGNTIYF
TGTGCCAGCAGCTTAGCGGTTGGAAACACCATATATTTT
>TRBV2|TRBD1|TRBJ1-2|few
CASTLGAGGNYGYTF
TGTGCCAGTACCCTGGGAGCAGGGGGCAACTATGGCTACACCTTC
>TRBV19|.|TRBJ2-4|.
CASSALGAREAKNIQYF
TGTGCCAGTAGCGCCCTAGGTGCGCGAGAAGCCAAAAACATTCAGTACTTC
>TRBV7-9|.|TRBJ1-2|.
CASSLVTAGYTF
TGTGCCAGCAGCTTAGTAACTGCCGGCTACACCTTC
>TRBV7-9|TRBD1|TRBJ1-1|few
CASSLGTGARGTEAFF
TGTGCCAGCAGCTTAGGGACAGGGGCCCGAGGGACTGAAGCTTTCTTT
>TRBV18|.|TRBJ1-3|.
CASAGLSSGNTIYF
TGTGCCAGTGCAGGTCTTAGCTCTGGAAACACCATATATTTT
>TRBV19|TRBD2|TRBJ2-7|.
CASSLSVAGGQTYEQYF
TGTGCCAGTAGTCTCTCGGTAGCGGGAGGACAAACCTACGAGCAGTACTTC
>TRBV19|TRBD1|TRBJ1-5|.
CASSRQGAVQPQHF
TGTGCCAGTAGTAGACAGGGGGCTGTTCAGCCCCAGCATTTT
>TRBV19|.|TRBJ2-1|.
CASNTLGEQFF
TGTGCCAGTAATACCTTGGGTGAGCAGTTCTTC
>TRBV6-1|.|TRBJ1-3|.
CASSERQAHSGNTIYF
TGTGCCAGCAGTGAAAGACAGGCCCACTCTGGAAACACCATATATTTT
>TRBV11-2|.|TRBJ1-6|.
CASSSRAGGSPLHF
TGTGCCAGCAGCTCCAGGGCTGGGGGTTCACCCCTCCACTTT
>TRBV19|TRBD1|TRBJ2-5|.
CASRSTGGETQYF
TGTGCCAGTAGGAGCACAGGGGGTGAGACCCAGTACTTC
>TRBV10-3|.|TRBJ2-5|.
CAISVAEQETQYF
TGTGCCATCAGTGTCGCGGAACAAGAGACCCAGTACTTC
>TRBV5-1|.|TRBJ2-3|once
CASSELALSSTDTQYF
TGCGCCAGCAGCGAGCTGGCCTTATCTAGCACAGATACGCAGTATTTT
>TRBV6-1|TRBD2|TRBJ2-1|.
CASSAGRDQLQFF
TGTGCCAGCAGTGCCGGGAGGGACCAGTTACAGTTCTTC
>TRBV6-6|.|TRBJ1-2|.
CASRKQGPIGYTF
TGTGCCAGCAGGAAACAGGGTCCAATCGGCTACACCTTC
>TRBV2|TRBD2|TRBJ2-7|.
CASSPGLGGEQYF
TGTGCCAGCAGCCCGGGACTAGGTGGGGAGCAGTACTTC
>TRBV7-8|TRBD2|TRBJ2-1|.
CASSPPLGSGGGNEQFF
TGTGCCAGCAGCCCCCCACTCGGTAGCGGGGGGGGCAATGAGCAGTTCTTC
>TRBV25-1|.|TRBJ2-3|.
CASSPNSAQYF
TGTGCCAGCAGCCCGAATAGTGCGCAGTATTTT
>TRBV6-6|TRBD2|TRBJ2-1|.
CASGTGTSGLYNEQFF
TGTGCCAGCGGCACCGGGACTAGCGGTTTATACAATGAGCAGTTCTTC
>TRBV5-4|.|TRBJ1-2|.
CASRLQGSYGYTF
TGTGCCAGCAGGTTACAGGGAAGCTATGGCTACACCTTC
>TRBV5-1|TRBD2|TRBJ2-3|.
CASSLSGDPTDTQYF
TGCGCCAGCAGCTTGAGCGGGGACCCCACAGATACGCAGTATTTT
>TRBV21-1|.|TRBJ2-6|.
CASSKGAGGSGANVLTF
TGTGCCAGCAGCAAAGGTGCCGGAGGCTCTGGGGCCAACGTCCTGACTTTC
>TRBV7-3|.|TRBJ2-7|.
CASSTQGGGFYEQYF
TGTGCCAGCAGCACCCAAGGCGGGGGCTTCTACGAGCAGTACTTC
>TRBV5-6|.|TRBJ2-3|.
CASSGQRGTDTQYF
TGTGCCAGCAGCGGACAGCGGGGCACAGATACGCAGTATTTT
>TRBV15|TRBD1|TRBJ2-5|.
CATSRPGQGMGETQYF
TGTGCCACCAGCAGACCTGGACAGGGCATGGGAGAGACCCAGTACTTC
>TRBV14|.|TRBJ2-1|.
CASSRGTASYNEQFF
TGTGCCAGCAGCCGCGGGACCGCTTCCTACAATGAGCAGTTCTTC
>TRBV6-1|TRBD1|TRBJ1-2|few
CASRTGLGTGGGYTF
TGTGCCAGCAGAACCGGGTTGGGGACAGGGGGCGGCTACACCTTC
>TRBV11-2|.|TRBJ1-2|.
CASSLAPHYGYTF
TGTGCCAGCAGCTTAGCCCCACACTATGGCTACACCTTC
>TRBV18|TRBD1|TRBJ2-2|.
CASSSTGTGYTGELFF
TGTGCCAGCTCATCGACCGGGACAGGGTATACCGGGGAGCTGTTTTTT
>TRBV7-8|.|TRBJ2-2|once
CASSLSYGTGELFF
TGTGCCAGCAGCTTATCCTACGGGACCGGGGAGCTGTTTTTT
>TRBV2|.|TRBJ2-7|.
CALSGRGAYEQYF
TGTGCCCTTTCTGGGCGGGGCGCGTACGAGCAGTACTTC
>TRBV5-1|.|TRBJ1-1|once
CASSSGSMNTEAFF
TGCGCCAGCAGCTCCGGAAGCATGAACACTGAAGCTTTCTTT
>TRBV5-1|.|TRBJ2-5|.
CASSLGDTGTKGETQYF
TGCGCCAGCAGCTTGGGGGATACCGGGACAAAAGGGGAGACCCAGTACTTC
>TRBV13|.|TRBJ2-3|.
CATSSSTDTQYF
TGTGCCACTTCCTCTAGCACAGATACGCAGTATTTT
>TRBV9|TRBD2|TRBJ2-3|.
CASSLLAGLTDTQYF
TGTGCCAGCAGCCTACTAGCGGGATTGACAGATACGCAGTATTTT
>TRBV5-6|TRBD1|TRBJ1-2|.
CASNRGEGGYTF
TGTGCCAGCAACAGGGGCGAGGGGGGCTACACCTTC
>TRBV4-1|.|TRBJ2-4|.
CASSRQVASGKNIQYF
TGCGCCAGCAGCCGACAGGTGGCTAGCGGAAAAAACATTCAGTACTTC
>TRBV5-1|TRBD2|TRBJ2-2|.
CASSLVERGNTGELFF
TGCGCCAGCAGCTTGGTTGAGCGGGGGAACACCGGGGAGCTGTTTTTT
>TRBV12-5|TRBD1|TRBJ1-2|.
CASGKDRGLHTNYGYTF
TGTGCTAGTGGAAAGGACAGGGGGCTTCACACTAACTATGGCTACACCTTC